The next 25 T cell receptor beta chains were all read from a single sample in a study of beta chain features in type 1 diabetes. The sequenced template was cDNA made from the entire isolated RNA. Clones were read by immunoSEQ multiplex PCR, and TCRdb kept only the in-frame ones, dropping some. The table has 240,000 or so clones, approximately 70% seen once; the top ten hold about 0.05%. The material sequenced was naive CD4+ T cells from blood. The receptors originated from a man aged 25 to 45 in good health.

The chain is built from TRBV29-1 and TRBJ2-5; D gene unclear. Trimming stripped 5 bases from V and 5 bases from J, with 12 bases between. CDR3 size: 12 residues. Germline CDR1 reads SQVTM; CDR2 reads ANQGSEA. The CDR3 region is CSVLASAETQYF. Here the CDR3 DNA reads TGCAGCGTTCTGGCAAGCGCGGAGACCCAGTACTTC.

The CDR3 DNA reads TGTGCCAGCAGCTTACAGGGAGGGATCTCCTACGAGCAGTACTTC. This encodes CASSLQGGISYEQYF. J is TRBJ2-7 and V is TRBV7-9, with 7 bases that match TRBD2. The CDR3 has 15 residues. Germline V CDR1 and CDR2: SEHNR, FQNEAQ (reference sequence). The V and J ends lost 2 bases and 0 bases, in that order; junction bases with no gene match: 4.

The V gene is TRBV30, the J gene TRBJ2-5; D might be TRBD2 (6 bases). V was cut by 3 bases and J by 2 bases, with 13 bases left in between. Germline CDR1 and CDR2: GTSNPN and SVGIG (reference sequence). The CDR3 extends over 14 amino acids. CDR3 nucleotide sequence: TGTGCCTGGAGAGCGGCTAGCGCTCAAGAGACCCAGTACTTC. This encodes CAWRAASAQETQYF.

The gene calls are TRBV11-2 and TRBJ2-1, with 7 bases identical to TRBD1. This CDR3 is 15 amino acids long. V lost 0 bases and J lost 6; bases outside the gene matches: 5. Germline assignment: CDR1 SGHAT and CDR2 FQNNGV. CDR3 protein: CASSLDEGGVNEQFF. The CDR3 nucleotides are TGTGCCAGCAGCTTAGATGAAGGGGGCGTCAATGAGCAGTTCTTC.

The rearrangement joins TRBV9 to TRBJ2-1; TRBD1 aligns across 9 bases. Germline CDR1 is SGDLS and CDR2 is YYNGEE. The CDR3 is 18 amino acids. Trimming removed 3 bases from V and 9 bases from J; junction bases left unmatched: 19. CDR3 sequence: CASSADRGLVGSASEQFF. CDR3 DNA: TGTGCCAGCAGCGCGGACAGGGGCCTCGTGGGGTCTGCAAGTGAGCAGTTCTTC.

This clone was observed a single time. The V call is TRBV4-1, the J call TRBJ1-4; D remains ambiguous. The CDR3 length is 12 residues. V was trimmed by 4 bases and J by 14 bases, leaving 14 bases between them. CDR1 MGHRA and CDR2 YSYEKL come from the germline V gene. The CDR3 protein is CASSLDIPPLFF. In DNA form, the CDR3 reads TGCGCCAGCAGCCTGGATATCCCTCCCCTGTTTTTT.

The chain combines TRBV27 with TRBJ2-7; perhaps TRBD1 as D (5 bases). Trimming removed 2 bases at V and 6 bases at J, with 5 bases between. CDR1 and CDR2 from the germline V gene are MNHEY and SMNVEV (reference sequence). The CDR3 is made up of 11 amino acids. CDR3 loop: CASSLQGEQYF. The DNA of the CDR3 is TGTGCCAGCAGTTTACAGGGCGAGCAGTACTTC.

The chain uses TRBV7-9 and TRBJ1-1; 8 bases map to TRBD1. The germline V gene encodes CDR1 SEHNR and CDR2 FQNEAQ (reference sequence). With 5 bases clipped from V and 0 bases from J, the junction kept 5 bases outside the gene matches. The CDR3 has 15 amino acids. CDR3 coding DNA: TGTGCCAGCAGCACGCACAGGGGGATGAACACTGAAGCTTTCTTT. Protein product: CASSTHRGMNTEAFF.

The rearrangement links TRBV6-5 to TRBJ2-2; D is uncertain. With 0 bases removed from V and 6 bases from J, the gap between germline ends came to 8 bases. Germline CDR1 and CDR2: MNHEY and SVGAGI. CDR3 size: 14 residues. This chain's CDR3 is CASSYSFSAGELFF. In DNA form, the CDR3 reads TGTGCCAGCAGTTACTCTTTCTCTGCCGGGGAGCTGTTTTTT.

This sequence joins TRBV9 and TRBJ2-7, with TRBD2 as a possible D gene (6 bases). CDR1 is SGDLS, CDR2 YYNGEE, per germline. Deletions cut 4 bases from V and 2 bases from J, with 13 bases between. The CDR3 has 14 amino acids. The CDR3 DNA reads as TGTGCCAGCAGCCCCCCGGGACTTCCCTACGAGCAGTACTTC. The encoded protein is CASSPPGLPYEQYF.

The chain couples TRBV2 to TRBJ2-5, with D hard to call. V gave up 5 bases and J gave up 3 bases, with 7 bases separating them. This CDR3 has 12 amino acids. The V gene's germline CDR1 is SNHLY and CDR2 FYNNEI. CDR3: CASSPSEETQYF. CDR3 DNA: TGTGCCAGCAGTCCCTCCGAAGAGACCCAGTACTTC. Full variable domain (outside the CDR3, taken from reference TRBV2 and TRBJ2-5): EPEVTQTPSHQVTQMGQEVILRCVPISNHLYFYWYRQILGQKVEFLVSFYNNEISEKSEIFDDQFSVERPDGSNFTLKIRSTKLEDSAMYFCASSPSEETQYFGPGTRLLVL.

The rearrangement uses TRBV7-9 and TRBJ2-3; D remains unclear. CDR3 length: 15 amino acids. Germline CDR1 SEHNR, CDR2 FQNEAQ (reference sequence). V was clipped by 5 bases and J by 4 bases, with 16 bases between them. CDR3 residues: CASSHRAARPDTQYF. The DNA of the CDR3 is TGTGCCAGCAGCCATCGGGCAGCTCGACCAGATACGCAGTATTTT.

The chain is built from TRBV6-6 and TRBJ1-2, with D uncertain. The CDR3 runs 15 residues. Trimming removed 2 bases at V and 0 bases at J, with 10 bases between. Germline CDR1 is MNHNY and CDR2 is SVGAGI (reference sequence). The CDR3 here is CASSYEAFSNYGYTF. The CDR3 bases are TGTGCCAGCAGTTACGAGGCGTTTTCTAACTATGGCTACACCTTC.

The J gene is TRBJ2-3, the V gene TRBV7-2; no clear D. The germline V gene has CDR1 SGHTA and CDR2 FQGNSA. V was trimmed by 1 base and J by 2 bases, leaving 10 bases between them. The CDR3 length is 15 residues. This chain's CDR3 is CASSLGGGNTDTQYF. DNA of the CDR3: TGTGCCAGCAGCTTAGGTGGCGGAAACACAGATACGCAGTATTTT.

The chain has TRBV30 and TRBJ1-1; D call uncertain. V was cut by 2 bases and J by 2 bases, with 9 bases left in between. Germline CDR1 and CDR2: GTSNPN and SVGIG (reference sequence). This CDR3 is built from 13 residues. The CDR3 DNA sequence: TGTGCCTGGAGTAGAGGCAGTAACACTGAAGCTTTCTTT. It translates to CAWSRGSNTEAFF.

This clone was observed a handful of times. This sample also contains other DNA sequences that code for the same CDR3. The chain carries TRBV2 and TRBJ2-5; D call uncertain. Trimming took 6 bases from V and 0 from J, leaving 2 bases between them. This CDR3 has 11 amino acids. The V gene's germline CDR1 is SNHLY and CDR2 FYNNEI. CDR3 DNA sequence: TGTGCCAGCAGGGACCAAGAGACCCAGTACTTC. Protein: CASRDQETQYF. The full variable domain, with the rest looked up from reference TRBV2 and TRBJ2-5, is EPEVTQTPSHQVTQMGQEVILRCVPISNHLYFYWYRQILGQKVEFLVSFYNNEISEKSEIFDDQFSVERPDGSNFTLKIRSTKLEDSAMYFCASRDQETQYFGPGTRLLVL.

V is TRBV13 and J is TRBJ2-1, with 7 bases fitting TRBD2. The CDR3 is made up of 16 amino acids. Germline V gene lookup returns CDR1 PRHDT and CDR2 FYEKMQ (reference sequence). Germline trimming cut 5 bases from V and 3 bases from J; bases unmatched to any gene: 10. The CDR3 spells CASSTDPLALYNEQFF. The CDR3 DNA reads TGTGCCAGCAGCACAGATCCACTAGCGCTCTACAATGAGCAGTTCTTC. Full variable domain (remainder filled in from reference TRBV13 and TRBJ2-1): AAGVIQSPRHLIKEKRETATLKCYPIPRHDTVYWYQQGPGQDPQFLISFYEKMQSDKGSIPDRFSAQQFSDYHSELNMSSLELGDSALYFCASSTDPLALYNEQFFGPGTRLTVL.

The J gene is TRBJ2-3, the V gene TRBV11-2; D may be TRBD2 (6 bases). V lost 4 bases, J lost 0 bases, and 20 bases lay in between. This CDR3 region has 18 residues. Looked up from germline, CDR1 is SGHAT and CDR2 is FQNNGV. The CDR3 loop is CASSSRAGLGPSTDTQYF. The CDR3 nucleotides are TGTGCCAGCAGCTCCAGAGCGGGTCTTGGACCCAGCACAGATACGCAGTATTTT. Full variable domain (outside the CDR3, taken from reference TRBV11-2 and TRBJ2-3): EAGVAQSPRYKIIEKRQSVAFWCNPISGHATLYWYQQILGQGPKLLIQFQNNGVVDDSQLPKDRFSAERLKGVDSTLKIQPAKLEDSAVYLCASSSRAGLGPSTDTQYFGPGTRLTVL.

This clone has just a few counts. V is TRBV9 and J is TRBJ1-5, with 9 bases fitting TRBD1. The CDR3 runs to 15 residues. V lost 4 bases to trimming and J lost 8 bases; unmatched junction nucleotides: 10. Germline values: CDR1 SGDLS, CDR2 YYNGEE. The CDR3 DNA sequence: TGTGCCAGCAGCCGTAGACAGGGGGTTTTGGAGCCCCAGCATTTT. It encodes CASSRRQGVLEPQHF.

This clone was observed a few times. V gene TRBV9 combines with J gene TRBJ2-5, with D possibly matching TRBD2 (6 bases). CDR3 length equals 17 residues. Germline V CDR1 and CDR2: SGDLS, YYNGEE. Trimming shortened V by 0 bases and J by 3 bases, and 18 bases separated the two germline ends. The CDR3, as DNA: TGTGCCAGCAGCGTAGAGGATAGCGGAGTTCTCGAAGAGACCCAGTACTTC. This translates into CASSVEDSGVLEETQYF.

This clone was observed a handful of times. The V gene is TRBV7-9, the J gene TRBJ2-2, with no clear D. V was pared by 6 bases and J by 8 bases, with 10 bases between. Germline CDR1 and CDR2: SEHNR and FQNEAQ (reference sequence). This CDR3 is built from 12 residues. The CDR3 region is CASRPPVGELFF. The CDR3 DNA sequence: TGTGCCAGCAGACCTCCAGTGGGGGAGCTGTTTTTT.

The chain combines TRBV5-4 with TRBJ2-5; D gene unclear. CDR1 is SGHNT and CDR2 is YYREEE in the germline V gene (reference sequence). This CDR3 comprises 13 residues. V was cut by 1 base and J by 5 bases, with 9 bases left in between. The CDR3: CASSLIQSETQYF. The CDR3 DNA sequence: TGTGCCAGCAGCTTGATACAATCCGAGACCCAGTACTTC.

The chain is built from TRBV14 and TRBJ1-4; D is unclear. CDR1 SGHDN and CDR2 FVKESK come from the germline V gene. The CDR3 extends over 14 amino acids. V lost 0 bases and J 7 bases, leaving 9 bases between the germline ends. The CDR3 is CASSQDPAREKLFF. The DNA for the CDR3 is TGTGCCAGCAGCCAAGATCCGGCCCGTGAAAAACTGTTTTTT.

The chain combines TRBV11-2 with TRBJ2-3, with 9 bases matching TRBD1. V lost 6 bases to trimming and J lost 0 bases; unmatched junction nucleotides: 16. The germline V gene has CDR1 SGHAT and CDR2 FQNNGV. The CDR3 extends over 19 amino acids. The CDR3 loop is CASRKLWGQGVFSTDTQYF. Written as DNA, the CDR3 is TGTGCCAGCAGGAAATTGTGGGGACAGGGCGTGTTTAGCACAGATACGCAGTATTTT. Drawing the rest from reference TRBV11-2 and TRBJ2-3, the complete variable domain is EAGVAQSPRYKIIEKRQSVAFWCNPISGHATLYWYQQILGQGPKLLIQFQNNGVVDDSQLPKDRFSAERLKGVDSTLKIQPAKLEDSAVYLCASRKLWGQGVFSTDTQYFGPGTRLTVL.

This clone was counted a few times. This rearrangement joins TRBV30 to TRBJ1-5; D is perhaps TRBD1 (6 bases). V shed 4 bases and J shed 3 bases, with 10 bases lying between them. This CDR3 region has 13 residues. The V gene's germline CDR1 is GTSNPN and CDR2 SVGIG (reference sequence). The CDR3 region is CAWTQGSNQPQHF. CDR3 DNA: TGTGCCTGGACCCAGGGGTCCAATCAGCCCCAGCATTTT. The variable domain in full, with the rest retrieved from reference TRBV30 and TRBJ1-5, is SQTIHQWPATLVQPVGSPLSLECTVEGTSNPNLYWYRQAAGRGLQLLFYSVGIGQISSEVPQNLSASRPQDRQFILSSKKLLLSDSGFYLCAWTQGSNQPQHFGDGTRLSIL.